Below, one T cell receptor beta chain is given with its context. Its target is not known. A J-beta primer mix and a sample-barcoded 5' primer were used in a second PCR of about 7 to 12 cycles. TCRdb called the 5' RACE reads again in MiXCR, with one record for every CDR3 protein. In the table there are 550,000 to 800,000 distinct CDR3 sequences, 20% to 25% of which are singletons. This sample is drawn from a study of blood T cells in healthy people across ages. Per the germline V gene, CDR1 is SGHRS and CDR2 is YFSETQ. The CDR3 is 17 amino acids. Trimming removed 0 bases from V and 0 bases from J; junction bases left unmatched: 7. Study results and caveats: The recorded TCR beta diversity per million T cells decreased in a roughly linear manner with age. Aged donors had fewer naive CD4+ cells and lower diversity than long-lived donors.

The sequence was obtained from a man between 65 and 80 years old in good health. What was sequenced was blood. The rearrangement joins TRBV5-1 to TRBJ1-2, with TRBD1 matching 8 bases. Here the CDR3 reads CASSLEPGGPTNYGYTF. Here the CDR3 DNA reads TGCGCCAGCAGCTTGGAGCCAGGGGGCCCAACTAACTATGGCTACACCTTC.